Below, 32 T cell receptor beta chains from the same sample are listed, as sequenced in a study of cytomegalovirus exposure and HLA in healthy donors. PCR employed 60 Vbeta and 13 Jbeta primers. Sequencing used immunoSEQ multiplex PCR; TCRdb keeps in-frame clones, though not all of them. This sample's table has about 130,000 clones. Sequencing used PBMCs. The origin of the receptors is an older woman in good health and CMV-seronegative.

The J gene is TRBJ2-6, the V gene TRBV4-1, with D tentatively TRBD2 (5 bases). Germline V lookup: CDR1 MGHRA, CDR2 YSYEKL. The CDR3 length is 15 residues. Trimming pared 6 bases from V and 0 bases from J, leaving 9 bases between. The CDR3 is CASRLGNSGANVLTF. CDR3 nucleotide sequence: TGCGCCAGCAGGCTCGGGAACTCTGGGGCCAACGTCCTGACTTTC.

The chain is built from TRBV5-6 and TRBJ2-5, with a weak D call TRBD2 (6 bases). The ends were cut back, 2 bases at V and 2 bases at J, with 10 bases in the middle. The CDR3 runs 14 residues. The germline gives CDR1 SGHDT, CDR2 YYEEEE. The CDR3, as DNA: TGTGCCAGCAGCTTTGTCAGCGGGCAAGAGACCCAGTACTTC. Translating gives CASSFVSGQETQYF.

The chain has TRBV5-1 and TRBJ1-6; D is perhaps TRBD1 (6 bases). The V and J ends lost 7 bases and 5 bases respectively, with 19 bases between them. The CDR3 runs to 16 residues. Germline CDR1 reads SGHRS; CDR2 reads YFSETQ. Written as DNA, the CDR3 is TGCGCCAGCTCCTACTCCGGGACACAAAATAATTCACCCCTCCACTTT. Encoded protein: CASSYSGTQNNSPLHF.

The rearrangement links TRBV19 to TRBJ2-6, with D perhaps matching TRBD1 (6 bases). Trimming took 7 bases from V and 0 from J, leaving 19 bases between them. The CDR3 totals 18 residues. Germline V gene data show CDR1 as LNHDA and CDR2 as SQIVND (reference sequence). The CDR3 nucleotides read TGTGCCAGTACCCTCTTCATTACAGGGTCCTCTGGGGCCAACGTCCTGACTTTC. It yields the protein CASTLFITGSSGANVLTF.

The V and J genes are TRBV15 and TRBJ2-7, with a weak D call TRBD1 (5 bases). Germline V CDR1 and CDR2: LNHNV, YYDKDF (reference sequence). This CDR3 spans 14 amino acids. V lost 0 bases, J lost 2 bases, and 8 bases lay in between. In nucleotides, the CDR3 is TGTGCCACCAGCAGAGAAACAGGACCCTACGAGCAGTACTTC. It is translated as CATSRETGPYEQYF.

This rearrangement joins TRBV2 to TRBJ2-7; the match to TRBD1 covers 8 bases. The CDR3 extends over 14 amino acids. The J segment lost 1 base and the V segment lost 9 bases, leaving 8 bases of the junction unmatched. Per germline, CDR1 SNHLY and CDR2 FYNNEI. CDR3 protein: CASKVNRGSYEQYF. The CDR3 coding sequence is TGTGCCAGTAAAGTCAACAGGGGGTCCTACGAGCAGTACTTC.

V gene TRBV7-9 combines with J gene TRBJ2-7; tentatively, D is TRBD1 (5 bases). Trimming stripped 1 base from V and 0 bases from J, with 10 bases between. The CDR3 loop spans 15 amino acids. The germline gives CDR1 SEHNR, CDR2 FQNEAQ (reference sequence). CDR3 sequence reads: CASSLVGRDSYEQYF. CDR3 sequence (DNA): TGTGCCAGCAGCTTAGTTGGCAGGGACTCCTACGAGCAGTACTTC.

The chain carries TRBV18 and TRBJ1-2, with D tentatively TRBD1 (6 bases). Germline-derived CDR1 and CDR2 are KGHSH and LQKENI. Trimming cost V 2 bases and J 0 bases, with 10 bases left between them. This CDR3 has 15 amino acids. The CDR3 DNA is TGTGCCAGCTCACCAGACAGGCCTACTAACTATGGCTACACCTTC. Amino acid sequence: CASSPDRPTNYGYTF.

The chain employs TRBV11-2 and TRBJ1-1, with 8 bases that match TRBD1. The germline V gene has CDR1 SGHAT and CDR2 FQNNGV. This CDR3 spans 18 amino acids. Germline trimming cut 1 base from V and 4 bases from J; bases unmatched to any gene: 14. Written as DNA, the CDR3 is TGTGCCAGCAGCTTAGTCGGGGCAGGGGGCGAGGTAGGCACTGAAGCTTTCTTT. Protein product: CASSLVGAGGEVGTEAFF.

The CDR3 DNA reads TGCGCCAGCAGCTTGGCTTTTGTTGGGACAGGGGACGAGCAGTACTTC. This translates into CASSLAFVGTGDEQYF. The chain is built from TRBV5-1 and TRBJ2-7; 10 nucleotides agree with TRBD1. The CDR3 totals 16 residues. After removal of 0 bases from V and 5 bases from J, the junction contained 8 bases not matched to a gene. The germline V gene encodes CDR1 SGHRS and CDR2 YFSETQ.

The chain uses TRBV7-3 and TRBJ2-7, with 14 bases aligning to TRBD2. Germline-derived CDR1 and CDR2 are SGHTA and FQGTGA. V shed 4 bases and J 4 bases; nucleotides not matched to a gene: 6. The CDR3 totals 16 residues. The CDR3 sequence is CASSSETSGRGYEQYF. The DNA for the CDR3 is TGTGCCAGCAGCTCCGAGACTAGCGGGAGGGGGTACGAGCAGTACTTC.

The V and J genes are TRBV5-1 and TRBJ2-5, with 9 bases fitting TRBD1. V lost 4 bases and J lost 4; bases outside the gene matches: 8. CDR1 is SGHRS and CDR2 is YFSETQ in the germline V gene. The CDR3 loop spans 15 amino acids. CDR3 coding DNA: TGCGCCAGCAGCACCTCGGGACAGGGTTCAGAGACCCAGTACTTC. Its protein is CASSTSGQGSETQYF.

This sequence joins TRBV29-1 and TRBJ2-7; maybe TRBD2 (5 bases). Germline-derived CDR1 and CDR2 are SQVTM and ANQGSEA. V lost 5 bases to trimming and J lost 6 bases, with 20 bases between them. This CDR3 spans 14 amino acids. In DNA form, the CDR3 reads TGCAGCGTTTCTGGTCGGGATCCGTTCTCCGAGCAGTACTTC. Protein product: CSVSGRDPFSEQYF.

The V and J genes are TRBV5-6 and TRBJ2-7, with a tentative D call TRBD2 (6 bases). The CDR3 totals 15 residues. Germline CDR1 reads SGHDT; CDR2 reads YYEEEE. V lost 4 bases and J 7 bases, leaving 21 bases between the germline ends. CDR3 nucleotides: TGTGCCAGCAGCCCGACCTGGGGGGACCGGGGTGAGCAGTACTTC. Translating it yields CASSPTWGDRGEQYF.

J is TRBJ2-5 and V is TRBV20-1, with D uncertain. The CDR3 covers 10 residues. The V and J ends lost 4 bases and 5 bases respectively, with 5 bases between them. CDR1 and CDR2 (germline): DFQATT, SNEGSKA (reference sequence). CDR3 sequence: CSAIMETQYF. CDR3 sequence (DNA): TGCAGTGCTATAATGGAGACCCAGTACTTC.

The rearrangement links TRBV29-1 to TRBJ2-1, with 7 bases matching TRBD1. V lost 4 bases to trimming and J lost 9 bases; unmatched junction nucleotides: 3. Germline-derived CDR1 and CDR2 are SQVTM and ANQGSEA. The CDR3 extends over 11 amino acids. The CDR3 bases are TGCAGCGTTGGTCCAGGGGGTGAGCAGTTCTTC. It yields the protein CSVGPGGEQFF.

The V gene is TRBV7-3, the J gene TRBJ2-5; 7 nucleotides agree with TRBD2. The CDR3 totals 16 residues. From germline, CDR1 is SGHTA and CDR2 FQGTGA. Losses at the gene ends were 1 base for V and 4 bases for J; bases not matched to a gene: 9. The CDR3 sequence: CASSLRGSGGGETQYF. DNA for the CDR3: TGTGCCAGCAGCTTAAGGGGGTCGGGAGGAGGAGAGACCCAGTACTTC.

This chain uses TRBV5-5 with TRBJ2-3, with D tentatively TRBD1 (6 bases). Deletions cut 4 bases from V and 3 bases from J, with 18 bases between. The V gene's germline CDR1 is SGHKS and CDR2 YYEKEE (reference sequence). The CDR3 runs to 16 residues. The DNA of the CDR3 is TGTGCCAGCAGCCTTAAGGGGGTCCTTACAACAGATACGCAGTATTTT. Protein sequence: CASSLKGVLTTDTQYF.

The chain recombines TRBV10-3 with TRBJ2-7; 9 bases are a match to TRBD1. The CDR3 extends over 13 amino acids. Germline V lookup: CDR1 ENHRY, CDR2 SYGVKD. V dropped 0 bases and J dropped 12; count of bases not matched to a gene: 6. CDR3 bases: TGTGCCATCAGTGAGTCTACAGGGGGCCGAGGGTACTTC. Encoded protein: CAISESTGGRGYF.

V gene TRBV27 combines with J gene TRBJ1-1, with 9 bases lining up with TRBD1. V dropped 0 bases and J dropped 11; count of bases not matched to a gene: 7. The germline V gene encodes CDR1 MNHEY and CDR2 SMNVEV (reference sequence). This CDR3 is built from 14 residues. DNA for the CDR3: TGTGCCAGCAGTTTATCCCCCGGACAGGGGCTGGCTTTCTTT. Amino acid sequence: CASSLSPGQGLAFF.

This rearrangement joins TRBV6-4 to TRBJ2-5; 10 nucleotides line up with TRBD2. V lost 6 bases to trimming and J lost 3 bases; unmatched junction nucleotides: 7. The CDR3 runs to 15 residues. Germline-derived CDR1 and CDR2 are MRHNA and SNTAGT. The CDR3 sequence is CASSLAGVTEETQYF. DNA for the CDR3: TGTGCCAGCAGCCTAGCGGGGGTCACAGAAGAGACCCAGTACTTC.

This chain connects TRBV7-3 to TRBJ1-1; 9 bases map to TRBD1. V shed 5 bases and J 1 base; nucleotides not matched to a gene: 5. From germline, CDR1 is SGHTA and CDR2 FQGTGA. The CDR3 totals 15 residues. CDR3 in amino acids: CASSPQGASNTEAFF. DNA of the CDR3: TGTGCCAGCAGCCCACAGGGGGCCTCGAACACTGAAGCTTTCTTT.

CDR3 nucleotide sequence: TGTGCCAGTCTAGCGGACCGGCGGACCGGGGAGCTGTTTTTT. Protein: CASLADRRTGELFF. V is TRBV6-5 and J is TRBJ2-2; 7 nucleotides align to TRBD2. The CDR3 runs to 14 residues. V lost 9 bases, J lost 5 bases, and 9 bases stayed unmatched. CDR1 is MNHEY and CDR2 is SVGAGI in the germline V gene.

The chain is built from TRBV6-1 and TRBJ1-1; maybe TRBD1 (5 bases). Germline CDR1 is MNHNS and CDR2 is SASEGT. This CDR3 region has 15 residues. V was pared by 7 bases and J by 4 bases, with 19 bases between. The CDR3 reads CASNPYRGVSTEAFF. The CDR3 coding sequence is TGTGCCAGCAACCCGTACCGGGGGGTGTCCACTGAAGCTTTCTTT.

V gene TRBV5-5 combines with J gene TRBJ1-5, with D uncertain. Germline loops: CDR1 SGHKS, CDR2 YYEKEE (reference sequence). V was clipped by 7 bases and J by 1 base, with 9 bases between them. There are 13 residues in the CDR3. The CDR3 loop is CASGWASNQPQHF. As DNA, the CDR3 is TGTGCCAGCGGCTGGGCGAGCAATCAGCCCCAGCATTTT.

V is TRBV28 and J is TRBJ2-1, with 11 bases identical to TRBD2. The CDR3 extends over 17 amino acids. Trimming took 7 bases from V and 2 from J; bases not matched to a gene: 10. Germline loops: CDR1 MDHEN, CDR2 SYDVKM. For the CDR3, the DNA is TGTGCCAGCACCAAACGGAATAGCGGGAGGGCCTACAATGAGCAGTTCTTC. It yields the protein CASTKRNSGRAYNEQFF.

The chain joins TRBV13 to TRBJ1-2, with 7 bases aligning to TRBD1. Trimming took 2 bases from V and 2 from J; bases not matched to a gene: 2. The CDR3 length is 14 residues. CDR1 and CDR2 from the germline V gene are PRHDT and FYEKMQ (reference sequence). In nucleotides, the CDR3 is TGTGCCAGCAGCTTATACAGGGGAAACTATGGCTACACCTTC. Protein: CASSLYRGNYGYTF. Supplemented by reference TRBV13 and TRBJ1-2, the full variable domain reads AAGVIQSPRHLIKEKRETATLKCYPIPRHDTVYWYQQGPGQDPQFLISFYEKMQSDKGSIPDRFSAQQFSDYHSELNMSSLELGDSALYFCASSLYRGNYGYTFGSGTRLTVV.

The chain links TRBV2 to TRBJ2-5; 7 bases align to TRBD1. The CDR3 has 13 residues. Germline trimming cut 8 bases from V and 0 bases from J; bases unmatched to any gene: 3. Germline CDR1 SNHLY, CDR2 FYNNEI. CDR3 region: CASWDSYQETQYF. The CDR3 DNA sequence: TGTGCCAGCTGGGACAGCTACCAAGAGACCCAGTACTTC.

CDR3 DNA: TGCGCCAGCAGCCAAGACCCGGGGTCCAACTATGGCTACACCTTC. It is translated as CASSQDPGSNYGYTF. The genes are TRBV4-1 and TRBJ1-2; D is ambiguous. This CDR3 has 15 residues. Germline V gene lookup returns CDR1 MGHRA and CDR2 YSYEKL. V was trimmed by 0 bases and J by 2 bases, leaving 10 bases between them.

The chain has TRBV7-3 and TRBJ2-1; a weak D match, TRBD2 (6 bases). Trimming left V 5 bases short and J 8 bases short, with 16 bases between. The CDR3 totals 14 residues. Germline V gene data show CDR1 as SGHTA and CDR2 as FQGTGA. The CDR3 reads CASSQRADWDEQFF. The CDR3 DNA reads TGTGCCAGCAGCCAGCGGGCAGACTGGGATGAGCAGTTCTTC.

This chain links TRBV19 with TRBJ1-1; the match to TRBD1 covers 7 bases. The CDR3 sequence is 13 residues long. The V and J ends lost 4 bases and 4 bases, in that order; junction bases with no gene match: 3. Germline V CDR1 and CDR2: LNHDA, SQIVND (reference sequence). The CDR3 is CASSTPGGTEAFF. DNA of the CDR3: TGTGCCAGTAGTACCCCAGGGGGCACTGAAGCTTTCTTT.

The rearrangement uses TRBV2 and TRBJ2-1; a weak D match, TRBD2 (5 bases). Per germline, CDR1 SNHLY and CDR2 FYNNEI. The CDR3 loop spans 12 amino acids. The V end was cut by 7 bases, the J end by 7 bases, with 11 bases between. CDR3 residues: CASKGQRNEQFF. DNA of the CDR3: TGTGCCAGCAAAGGCCAGCGGAATGAGCAGTTCTTC.